This TCR beta chain was sequenced in a study of blood T cells in healthy people across ages. Study-level findings and limits: CMV status of donors was not determined, possibly confounding expanded clonotype changes.

Trimming took off 1 base at V and 1 base at J, with 10 bases between the two ends. Germline values: CDR1 LGHDT, CDR2 YNNKEL (reference sequence). The length of the CDR3 is 16 residues. This clonotype has more than one count but fewer than ten. The antigen is undetermined. Combining a sample-barcoded 5' primer with a J-beta primer mix, a second PCR ran for 7 to 11 cycles. A template-switch adaptor containing 12 random nucleotides labeled each cDNA molecule. Via MiXCR, TCRdb re-called the 5' RACE reads, giving one row per CDR3 protein. The data hold about 1.1 million distinct CDR3 sequences, with around two fifths observed a single time.

Sample: blood. This receptor was obtained from a man younger than 35 in good health. The V call is TRBV3-1, the J call TRBJ1-4; D is ambiguous. The CDR3 bases are TGTGCCAGCAGCCAAGGGACCGGGTTAACTAATGAAAAACTGTTTTTT. Translation: CASSQGTGLTNEKLFF.